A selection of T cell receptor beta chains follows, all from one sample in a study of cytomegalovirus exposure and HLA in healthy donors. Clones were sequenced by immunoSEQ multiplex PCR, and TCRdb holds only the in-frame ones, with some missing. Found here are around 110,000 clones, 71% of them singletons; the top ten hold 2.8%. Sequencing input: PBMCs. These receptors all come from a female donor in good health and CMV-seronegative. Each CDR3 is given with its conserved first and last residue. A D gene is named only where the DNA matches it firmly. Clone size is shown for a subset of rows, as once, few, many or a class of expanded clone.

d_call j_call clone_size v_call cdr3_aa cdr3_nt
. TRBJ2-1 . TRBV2 CASRRSSYNEQFF TGTGCCAGCAGACGGAGCTCCTACAATGAGCAGTTCTTC
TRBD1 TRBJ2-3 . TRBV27 CASTPLLDRSASTDTQYF TGTGCCAGCACCCCTCTTCTGGACAGGAGTGCCAGCACAGATACGCAGTATTTT
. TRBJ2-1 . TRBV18 CASSPKPGNEQFF TGTGCCAGCTCACCAAAGCCCGGCAATGAGCAGTTCTTC
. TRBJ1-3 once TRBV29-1 CSANSQCISGNTIYF TGCAGCGCCAATTCTCAGTGCATCTCTGGAAACACCATATATTTT
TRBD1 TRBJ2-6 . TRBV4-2 CASSPGQVAPSGANVLTF TGTGCCAGCAGCCCGGGACAGGTAGCACCCTCTGGGGCCAACGTCCTGACTTTC
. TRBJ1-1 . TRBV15 CATSRGGDLNTEAFF TGTGCCACCAGCAGAGGTGGAGATTTGAACACTGAAGCTTTCTTT
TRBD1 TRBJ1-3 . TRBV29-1 CSVHGLRDRRWVTIYF TGCAGCGTCCATGGGCTACGGGACAGGCGCTGGGTGACCATATATTTT
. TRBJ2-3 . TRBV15 CATSRDGRRTDTQYF TGTGCCACCAGCAGAGATGGGCGCCGCACAGATACGCAGTATTTT
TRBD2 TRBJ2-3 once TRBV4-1 CASSHVLAGSKDTQYF TGCGCCAGCAGCCACGTACTAGCGGGATCGAAAGATACGCAGTATTTT
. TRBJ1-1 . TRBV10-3 CAIKRGEGVMNTEAFF TGTGCCATCAAAAGGGGAGAGGGGGTGATGAACACTGAAGCTTTCTTT
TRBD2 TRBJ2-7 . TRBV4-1 CASSHTSGPYEQYF TGCGCCAGCAGCCACACTAGCGGGCCCTACGAGCAGTACTTC
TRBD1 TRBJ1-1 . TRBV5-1 CASSLGTGEAAFF TGCGCCAGCAGCTTGGGGACAGGGGAAGCAGCTTTCTTT
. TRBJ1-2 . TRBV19 CASRETVLANYGYTF TGTGCCAGCAGGGAAACGGTCCTAGCTAACTATGGCTACACCTTC
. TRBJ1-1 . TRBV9 CASSVGEYRKAFF TGTGCCAGCAGCGTAGGGGAGTACCGAAAAGCTTTCTTT
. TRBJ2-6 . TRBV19 CASSIARLPGANVLTF TGTGCCAGTAGTATAGCCAGGCTCCCTGGGGCCAACGTCCTGACTTTC
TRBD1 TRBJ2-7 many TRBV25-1 CASSATGQHYEQYF TGTGCCAGCAGTGCCACGGGACAGCATTACGAGCAGTACTTC
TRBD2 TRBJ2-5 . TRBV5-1 CASSLAGSGSPQETQYF TGCGCCAGCAGCTTGGCTGGTAGCGGGAGTCCCCAAGAGACCCAGTACTTC
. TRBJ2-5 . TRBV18 CASSPDRETQYF TGTGCCAGCTCACCTGACAGAGAGACCCAGTACTTC
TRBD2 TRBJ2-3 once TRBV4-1 CASTLGAGADTQYF TGCGCCAGCACCCTCGGAGCGGGAGCAGATACGCAGTATTTT
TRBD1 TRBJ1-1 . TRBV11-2 CASSLLDRYDTEAFF TGTGCCAGCAGCTTACTGGACAGGTACGACACTGAAGCTTTCTTT
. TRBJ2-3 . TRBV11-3 CASSPRLGPLTDTQYF TGTGCCAGCAGCCCCCGACTAGGCCCCCTCACAGATACGCAGTATTTT
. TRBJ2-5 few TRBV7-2 CASSLAIMSQRGQYF TGTGCCAGCAGCTTAGCGATCATGAGCCAAAGGGGCCAGTACTTC
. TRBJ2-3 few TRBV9 CASSGGGADTQYF TGTGCCAGCAGCGGAGGGGGGGCAGATACGCAGTATTTT
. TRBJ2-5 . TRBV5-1 CASSFNPNGEGETQYF TGCGCCAGCAGCTTCAACCCCAACGGGGAAGGAGAGACCCAGTACTTC
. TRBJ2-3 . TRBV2 CASSGLRGGDTQYF TGTGCCAGCAGTGGACTACGCGGTGGAGATACGCAGTATTTT
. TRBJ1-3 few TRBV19 CASSVLGGLGNTIYF TGTGCCAGTAGTGTTCTGGGGGGGCTCGGAAACACCATATATTTT
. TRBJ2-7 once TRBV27 CASSLRGPYEQYF TGTGCCAGCAGTTTAAGGGGCCCCTACGAGCAGTACTTC
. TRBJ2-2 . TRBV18 CASSPRQDSGELFF TGTGCCAGCTCACCAAGGCAGGATTCCGGGGAGCTGTTTTTT
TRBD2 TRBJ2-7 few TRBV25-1 CASRASGRGYEQYF TGTGCCAGCAGGGCTAGCGGGAGGGGGTACGAGCAGTACTTC